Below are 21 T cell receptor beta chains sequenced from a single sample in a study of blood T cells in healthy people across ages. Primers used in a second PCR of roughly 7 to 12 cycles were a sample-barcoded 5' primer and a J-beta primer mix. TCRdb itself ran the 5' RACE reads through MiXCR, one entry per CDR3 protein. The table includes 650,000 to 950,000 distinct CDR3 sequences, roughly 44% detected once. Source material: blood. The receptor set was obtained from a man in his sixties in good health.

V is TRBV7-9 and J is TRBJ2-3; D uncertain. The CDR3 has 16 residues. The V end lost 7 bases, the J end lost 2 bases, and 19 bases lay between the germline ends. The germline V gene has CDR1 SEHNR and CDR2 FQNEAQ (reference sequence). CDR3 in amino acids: CASTKRTVLNTDTQYF. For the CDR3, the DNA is TGTGCCAGCACCAAACGCACTGTTCTCAACACAGATACGCAGTATTTT.

CDR3 nucleotide sequence: TGCGCCAGCAGCCATCCTTTGGGACTAGCGGTTTCCTACGAGCAGTACTTC. It specifies CASSHPLGLAVSYEQYF. J is TRBJ2-7 and V is TRBV4-1; 11 positions agree with TRBD2. V lost 3 bases to trimming and J lost 1 base; unmatched junction nucleotides: 8. The CDR3 has 17 amino acids. The germline CDR1 and CDR2 sequences are MGHRA and YSYEKL.

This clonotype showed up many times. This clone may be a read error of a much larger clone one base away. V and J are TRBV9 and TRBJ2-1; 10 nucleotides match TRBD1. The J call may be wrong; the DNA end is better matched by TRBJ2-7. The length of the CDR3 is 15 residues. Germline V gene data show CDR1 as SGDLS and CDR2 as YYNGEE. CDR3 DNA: TGTGCCAGCAGTCGGGACAGGGGAATCTACAATGAGCAGTACTTC. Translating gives CASSRDRGIYNEQYF.

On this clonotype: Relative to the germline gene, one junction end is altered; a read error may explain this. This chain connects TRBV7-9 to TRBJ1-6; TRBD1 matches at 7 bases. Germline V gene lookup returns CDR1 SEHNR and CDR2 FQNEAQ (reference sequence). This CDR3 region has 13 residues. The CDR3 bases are TGTGCCAGCAGCTCCGACAGGGATTCACCCCTCAACTTT. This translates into CASSSDRDSPLNF.

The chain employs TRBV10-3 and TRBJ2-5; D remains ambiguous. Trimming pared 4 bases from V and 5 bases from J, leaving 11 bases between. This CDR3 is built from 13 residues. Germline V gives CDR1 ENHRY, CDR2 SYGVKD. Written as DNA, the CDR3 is TGTGCCATCAGTGGGGCGCCCCAGGAGACCCAGTACTTC. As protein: CAISGAPQETQYF.

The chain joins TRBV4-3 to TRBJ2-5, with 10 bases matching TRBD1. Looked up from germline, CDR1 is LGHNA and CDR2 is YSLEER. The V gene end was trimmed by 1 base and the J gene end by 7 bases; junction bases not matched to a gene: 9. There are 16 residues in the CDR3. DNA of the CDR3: TGCGCCAGCAGCCAAGCGAGACAGGGGGCGGGAGGGACCCAGTACTTC. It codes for CASSQARQGAGGTQYF.

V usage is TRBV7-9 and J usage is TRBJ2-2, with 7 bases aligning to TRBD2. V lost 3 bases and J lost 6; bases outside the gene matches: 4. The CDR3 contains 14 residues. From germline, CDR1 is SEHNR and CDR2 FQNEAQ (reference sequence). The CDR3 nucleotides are TGTGCCAGCAGCTTTTCGGGGGGAGCCGGGGAGCTGTTTTTT. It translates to CASSFSGGAGELFF.

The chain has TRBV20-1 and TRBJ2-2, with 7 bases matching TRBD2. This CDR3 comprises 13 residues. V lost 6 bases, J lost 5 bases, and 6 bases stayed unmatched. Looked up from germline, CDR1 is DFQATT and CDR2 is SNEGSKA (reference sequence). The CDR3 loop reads CSATTGGTGELFF. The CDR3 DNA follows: TGCAGTGCCACTACGGGGGGAACCGGGGAGCTGTTTTTT.

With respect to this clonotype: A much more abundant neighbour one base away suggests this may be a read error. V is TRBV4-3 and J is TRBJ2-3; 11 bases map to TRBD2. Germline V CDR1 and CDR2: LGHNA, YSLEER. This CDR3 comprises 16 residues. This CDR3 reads CASGQDLAGGPDTQYF. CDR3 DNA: TGCGCCAGCGGCCAAGATTTAGCGGGGGGGCCAGATACGCAGTATTTT.

DNA of the CDR3: TGTGCCAGCAGCTCCCAACGAGACAGCTCCTACAATGAGCAGTACTTC. Translation: CASSSQRDSSYNEQYF. V gene TRBV7-9 combines with J gene TRBJ2-7; tentative D call: TRBD1 (5 bases). The CDR3 length is 16 residues. The germline V gene encodes CDR1 SEHNR and CDR2 FQNEAQ (reference sequence). Trimming shortened V by 4 bases and J by 7 bases, and 23 bases separated the two germline ends.

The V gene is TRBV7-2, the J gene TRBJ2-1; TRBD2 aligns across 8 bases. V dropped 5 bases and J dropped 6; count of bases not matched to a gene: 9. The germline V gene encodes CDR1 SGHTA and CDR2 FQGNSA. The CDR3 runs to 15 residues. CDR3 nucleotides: TGTGCCAGCAGCCCTACAAGCGGGGGTATCAATGAGCAGTTCTTC. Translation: CASSPTSGGINEQFF.

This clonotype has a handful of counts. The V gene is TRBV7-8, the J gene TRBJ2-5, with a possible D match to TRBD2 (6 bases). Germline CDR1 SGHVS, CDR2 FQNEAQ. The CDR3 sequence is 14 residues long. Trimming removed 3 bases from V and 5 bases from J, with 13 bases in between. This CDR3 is CASSLPRRGETQYF. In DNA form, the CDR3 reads TGTGCCAGCAGCTTGCCCCGCCGGGGGGAGACCCAGTACTTC.

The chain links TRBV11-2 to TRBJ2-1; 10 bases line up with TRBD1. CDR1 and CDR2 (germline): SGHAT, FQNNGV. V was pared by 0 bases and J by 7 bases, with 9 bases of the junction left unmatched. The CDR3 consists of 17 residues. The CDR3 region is CASSLEGTGTGVNEQFF. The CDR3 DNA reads TGTGCCAGCAGCTTAGAAGGTACCGGGACAGGGGTTAATGAGCAGTTCTTC.

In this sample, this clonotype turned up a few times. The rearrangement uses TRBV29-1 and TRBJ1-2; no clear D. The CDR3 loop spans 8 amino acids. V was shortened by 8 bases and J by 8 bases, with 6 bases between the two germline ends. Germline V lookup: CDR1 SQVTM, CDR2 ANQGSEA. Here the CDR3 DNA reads TGCAGCTTCGGGGGCTACACCTTC. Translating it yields CSFGGYTF.

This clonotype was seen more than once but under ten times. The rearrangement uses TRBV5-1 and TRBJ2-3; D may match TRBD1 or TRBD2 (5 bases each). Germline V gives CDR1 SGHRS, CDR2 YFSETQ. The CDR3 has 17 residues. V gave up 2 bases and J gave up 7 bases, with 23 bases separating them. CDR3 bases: TGCGCCAGCAGCTTACCCCCCCCCGGGACCGCACCCCATACGCAGTATTTT. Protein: CASSLPPPGTAPHTQYF.

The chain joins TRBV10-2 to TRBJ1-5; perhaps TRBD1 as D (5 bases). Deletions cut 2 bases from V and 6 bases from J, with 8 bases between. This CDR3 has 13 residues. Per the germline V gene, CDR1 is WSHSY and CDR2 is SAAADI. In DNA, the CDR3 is TGCGCCAGCAGTGAGGTAGGGGCTCAGCCCCAGCATTTT. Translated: CASSEVGAQPQHF.

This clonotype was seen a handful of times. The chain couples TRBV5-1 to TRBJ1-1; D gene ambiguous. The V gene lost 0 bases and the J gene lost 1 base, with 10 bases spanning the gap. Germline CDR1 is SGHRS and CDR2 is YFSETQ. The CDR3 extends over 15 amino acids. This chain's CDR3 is CASSLEGEWNTEAFF. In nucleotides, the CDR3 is TGCGCCAGCAGCTTGGAGGGCGAATGGAACACTGAAGCTTTCTTT.

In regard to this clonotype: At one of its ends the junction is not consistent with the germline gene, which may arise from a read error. CDR3 bases: TGCGCCAGCAGCTGGGACAGGGAGGCAGGTGAGCAGTTCTTC. It yields the protein CASSWDREAGEQFF. The V and J genes are TRBV7-2 and TRBJ2-1; 9 nucleotides match TRBD1. The germline CDR1 and CDR2 sequences are SGHTA and FQGNSA. This CDR3 region has 14 residues.

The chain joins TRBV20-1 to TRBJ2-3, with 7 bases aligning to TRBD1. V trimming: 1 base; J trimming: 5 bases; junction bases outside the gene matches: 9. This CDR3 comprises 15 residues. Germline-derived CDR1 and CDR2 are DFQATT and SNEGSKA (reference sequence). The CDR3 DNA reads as TGCAGTGCTAGAGTCGCCAGGGGGTCAAGAGATACGCAGTATTTT. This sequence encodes CSARVARGSRDTQYF.

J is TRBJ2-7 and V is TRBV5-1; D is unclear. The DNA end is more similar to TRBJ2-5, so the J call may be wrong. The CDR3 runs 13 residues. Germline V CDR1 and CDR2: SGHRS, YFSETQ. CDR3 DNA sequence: TGCGCCAGCAGCGTGATCGTTGAGGAGACCCAGTACTTC. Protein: CASSVIVEETQYF.

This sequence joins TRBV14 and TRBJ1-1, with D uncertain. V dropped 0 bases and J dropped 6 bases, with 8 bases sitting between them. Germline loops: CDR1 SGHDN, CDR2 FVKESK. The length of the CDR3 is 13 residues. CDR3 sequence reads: CASSQEVRAEAFF. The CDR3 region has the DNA TGTGCCAGCAGCCAAGAGGTACGGGCTGAAGCTTTCTTT.